Below, one T cell receptor (beta chain) is given with its context. These data belong to a study of T cell responses to AZD1222 COVID-19 vaccine. Germline V gene data show CDR1 as SGHRS and CDR2 as YFSETQ. There are 16 residues in the CDR3. The ends were cut back, 1 base at V and 3 bases at J, with 13 bases in the middle. The assay was immunoSEQ multiplex PCR, and TCRdb's table has in-frame clones only and misses some. The table records about 160,000 clones, roughly 90% of them present only once. The sample was peripheral blood, taken on day 0 of AZD1222 vaccination. The clonotype originates from an adult in good health. The chain carries TRBV5-1 and TRBJ2-2; D is ambiguous. The DNA for the CDR3 is TGCGCCAGCAGCTTGTTCCTCGACCAGGACACCGGGGAGCTGTTTTTT. Its protein is CASSLFLDQDTGELFF.